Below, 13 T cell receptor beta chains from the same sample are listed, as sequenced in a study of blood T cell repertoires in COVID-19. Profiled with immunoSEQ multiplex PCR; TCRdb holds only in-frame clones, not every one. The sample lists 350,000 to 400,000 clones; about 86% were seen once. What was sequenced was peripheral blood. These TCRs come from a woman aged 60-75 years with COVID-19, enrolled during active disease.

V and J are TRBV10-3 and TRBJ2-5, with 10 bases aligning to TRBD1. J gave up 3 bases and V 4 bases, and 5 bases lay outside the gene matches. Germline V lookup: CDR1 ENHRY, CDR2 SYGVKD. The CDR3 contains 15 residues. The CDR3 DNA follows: TGTGCCATCAGTGGGCCAGGGACAGGGGAAGAGACCCAGTACTTC. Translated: CAISGPGTGEETQYF.

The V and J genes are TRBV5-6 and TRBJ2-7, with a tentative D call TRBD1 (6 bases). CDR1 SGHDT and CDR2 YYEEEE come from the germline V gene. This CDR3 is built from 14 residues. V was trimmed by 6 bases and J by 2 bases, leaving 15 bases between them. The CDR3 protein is CASNPTDSPYEQYF. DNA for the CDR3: TGTGCCAGCAATCCCACGGACAGTCCCTACGAGCAGTACTTC.

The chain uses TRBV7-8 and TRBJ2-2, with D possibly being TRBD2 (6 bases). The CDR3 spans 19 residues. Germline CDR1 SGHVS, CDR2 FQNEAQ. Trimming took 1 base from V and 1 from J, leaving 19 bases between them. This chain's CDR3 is CASSLVTLTRSGNTGELFF. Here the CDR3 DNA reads TGTGCCAGCAGCTTAGTGACCCTTACCCGTAGCGGGAACACCGGGGAGCTGTTTTTT.

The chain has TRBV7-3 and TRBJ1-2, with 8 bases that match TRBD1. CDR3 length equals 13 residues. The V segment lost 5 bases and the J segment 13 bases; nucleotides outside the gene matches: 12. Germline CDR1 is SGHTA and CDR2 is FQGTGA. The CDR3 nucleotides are TGTGCCAGCAGCCCCACCGGGACAGGTCCGAGCACCTTC. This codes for CASSPTGTGPSTF.

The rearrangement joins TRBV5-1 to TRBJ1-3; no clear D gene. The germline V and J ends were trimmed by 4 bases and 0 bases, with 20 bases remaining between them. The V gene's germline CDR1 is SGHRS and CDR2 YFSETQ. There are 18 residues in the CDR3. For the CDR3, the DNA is TGCGCCAGCAGCCCGGGTATCGGGGTACTTCTCTCTGGAAACACCATATATTTT. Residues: CASSPGIGVLLSGNTIYF.

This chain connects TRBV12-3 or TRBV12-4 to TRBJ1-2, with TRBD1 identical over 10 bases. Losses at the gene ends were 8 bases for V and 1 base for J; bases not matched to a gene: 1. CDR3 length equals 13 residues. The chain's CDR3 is CASRDRGNYGYTF. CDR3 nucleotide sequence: TGTGCCAGCCGGGACAGGGGTAACTATGGCTACACCTTC.

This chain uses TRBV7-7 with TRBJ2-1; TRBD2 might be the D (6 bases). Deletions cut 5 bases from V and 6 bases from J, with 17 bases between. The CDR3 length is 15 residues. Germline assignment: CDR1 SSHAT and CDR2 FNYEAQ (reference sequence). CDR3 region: CASSEWGGGSNEQFF. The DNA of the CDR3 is TGTGCCAGCAGCGAGTGGGGTGGGGGGAGCAATGAGCAGTTCTTC.

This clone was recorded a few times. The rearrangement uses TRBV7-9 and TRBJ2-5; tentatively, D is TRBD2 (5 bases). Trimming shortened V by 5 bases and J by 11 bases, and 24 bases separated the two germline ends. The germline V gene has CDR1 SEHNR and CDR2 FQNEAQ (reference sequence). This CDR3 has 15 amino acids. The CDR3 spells CASSTHDRPEGAQYF. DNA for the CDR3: TGTGCCAGCAGCACACACGACCGGCCCGAGGGTGCTCAGTACTTC. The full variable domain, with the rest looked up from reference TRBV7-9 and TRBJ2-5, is DTGVSQNPRHKITKRGQNVTFRCDPISEHNRLYWYRQTLGQGPEFLTYFQNEAQLEKSRLLSDRFSAERPKGSFSTLEIQRTEQGDSAMYLCASSTHDRPEGAQYFGPGTRLLVL.

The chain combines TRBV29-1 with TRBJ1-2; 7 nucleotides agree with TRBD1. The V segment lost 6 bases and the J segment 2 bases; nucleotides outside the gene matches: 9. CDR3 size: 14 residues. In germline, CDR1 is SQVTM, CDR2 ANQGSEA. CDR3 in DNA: TGCAGCGTGCCCGACAGGGTTGAGAACTATGGCTACACCTTC. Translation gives CSVPDRVENYGYTF. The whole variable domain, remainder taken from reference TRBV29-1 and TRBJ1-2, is SAVISQKPSRDICQRGTSLTIQCQVDSQVTMMFWYRQQPGQSLTLIATANQGSEATYESGFVIDKFPISRPNLTFSTLTVSNMSPEDSSIYLCSVPDRVENYGYTFGSGTRLTVV.

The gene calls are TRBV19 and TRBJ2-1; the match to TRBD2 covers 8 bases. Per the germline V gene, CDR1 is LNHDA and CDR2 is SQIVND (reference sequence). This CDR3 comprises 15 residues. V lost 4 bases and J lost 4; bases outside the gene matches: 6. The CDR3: CASSRGSGGYNEQFF. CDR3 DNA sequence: TGTGCCAGTAGTAGGGGGAGCGGGGGATACAATGAGCAGTTCTTC.

Here the CDR3 reads CASSLALSGNTEAFF. DNA for the CDR3: TGTGCCAGCAGCTTAGCGCTATCGGGGAACACTGAAGCTTTCTTT. This chain joins TRBV7-6 and TRBJ1-1, with D hard to call. This CDR3 has 15 residues. Trimming stripped 0 bases from V and 1 base from J, with 9 bases between. Germline V gene lookup returns CDR1 SGHVS and CDR2 FNYEAQ.

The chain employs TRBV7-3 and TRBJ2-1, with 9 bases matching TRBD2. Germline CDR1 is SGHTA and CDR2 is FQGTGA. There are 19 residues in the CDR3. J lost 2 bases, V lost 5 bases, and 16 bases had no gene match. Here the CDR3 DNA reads TGTGCCAGCAGCCCCCTCCTGGGTAGCGGGGGCGGTGCCTACAATGAGCAGTTCTTC. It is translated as CASSPLLGSGGGAYNEQFF.

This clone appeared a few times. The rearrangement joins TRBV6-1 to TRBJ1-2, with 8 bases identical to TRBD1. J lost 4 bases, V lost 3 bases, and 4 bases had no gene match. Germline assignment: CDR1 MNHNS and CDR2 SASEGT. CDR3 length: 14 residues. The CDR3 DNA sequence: TGTGCCAGCAGTGAGGGACAGGCGATCTATGGCTACACCTTC. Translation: CASSEGQAIYGYTF.